The entry that follows covers one TCR beta chain sequence. This sample is drawn from a study of blood T cell repertoires in COVID-19. Study in general: There were acute and convalescent COVID-19 samples, and they came from the United States, Italy and Spain. Nucleic acid was either cDNA or gDNA, and it came from T cells, B-cell-depleted T cells, or PBMCs.

Method: immunoSEQ multiplex PCR; TCRdb's copy keeps in-frame clones and lacks some. The sample has about 220,000 clones, around 82% seen once. This CDR3 comprises 19 residues. Losses at the gene ends were 1 base for V and 2 bases for J; bases not matched to a gene: 14. Germline CDR1 reads SGHTA; CDR2 reads FQGNSA. Specimen: peripheral blood. The chain carries TRBV7-2 and TRBJ2-5; TRBD2 matches 9 bases. This clonotype originated in a woman aged 60-75 years with acute or convalescent COVID-19. DNA for the CDR3: TGTGCCAGCAGCTTAGTCGCTGGTGCGGGGGGGCTCCGGCAAGAGACCCAGTACTTC. Amino acids: CASSLVAGAGGLRQETQYF.